This T cell receptor (beta chain) was sequenced in a study of T-cell memory formation after mild COVID-19. MiXCR was run by TCRdb on the 5' RACE reads, yielding one entry per CDR3 protein. This table holds 400,000 to 500,000 distinct CDR3 sequences, around 20% found once. This clonotype occurred a few times. The antigen is undetermined. V shed 6 bases and J shed 2 bases, with 17 bases lying between them. Germline CDR1 reads SGHNT; CDR2 reads YYREEE (reference sequence). This CDR3 has 16 amino acids. Study-level findings and limits: Unconfirmed was the SARS-CoV-2 specificity of second-wave clones that peaked on day 37. CD4+ contracting clones were mainly CM and EM; CD8+ ones, EMRA. Within pre-infection memory, some responding clones were found, suggesting cross-reactive memory joined.

The specimen was PBMCs or a T cell subset sorted from them (not recorded which). The rearrangement links TRBV5-4 to TRBJ2-2; maybe TRBD2 (7 bases). This TCR came from an adult woman who had mild COVID-19 (a few samples of this study predate the infection). Cell type and time point are not known. In nucleotides, the CDR3 is TGTGCCAGCACCCGGAGGGGGGGACCTAACACCGGGGAGCTGTTTTTT. This gives the protein CASTRRGGPNTGELFF.